Below are 20 T cell receptor beta chains sequenced from a single sample in a study of metastatic and nonmetastatic thyroid tumors. Patients underwent thyroid surgery, and none had received any treatment before it. TCRdb reprocessed the PCR reads using MiXCR. The profile shows 25,000 to 30,000 clones, over 20% of them singletons. Sequencing was carried out using blood. These receptors all come from a female donor with papillary thyroid cancer or a benign thyroid nodule (not recorded which). Some clones in this sample may be carry-over from other donors' samples.

This clone was picked up many times. The genes are TRBV19 and TRBJ2-1; 14 bases fit TRBD2. This CDR3 region has 16 residues. V lost 6 bases, J lost 7 bases, and 8 bases stayed unmatched. Germline V lookup: CDR1 LNHDA, CDR2 SQIVND (reference sequence). Here the CDR3 reads CASSRTSGRLGNEQFF. Written as DNA, the CDR3 is TGTGCCAGTAGCCGGACTAGCGGGAGGCTAGGGAATGAGCAGTTCTTC.

V gene TRBV10-3 combines with J gene TRBJ2-4; 8 positions match TRBD1. This CDR3 region has 17 residues. Trimming cost V 0 bases and J 2 bases; bases outside gene matches: 6. Germline CDR1 reads ENHRY; CDR2 reads SYGVKD. The CDR3 nucleotides read TGTGCCATCAGTGAGTCTCTCACAGGGGGACCCAAAAACATTCAGTACTTC. It yields the protein CAISESLTGGPKNIQYF.

This clone was seen more than once but under ten times. The chain couples TRBV25-1 to TRBJ2-2; TRBD1 might be the D (6 bases). This CDR3 has 14 residues. Germline V gene data show CDR1 as MGHDK and CDR2 as SYGVNS. V was pared by 7 bases and J by 8 bases, with 17 bases between. The CDR3 DNA reads TGTGCCAGCACCTCTGAAGATAGGGGGGGGGAGCTGTTTTTT. Translated, it gives CASTSEDRGGELFF. Based on the CDR3 plus reference TRBV25-1 and TRBJ2-2, the full variable domain is EADIYQTPRYLVIGTGKKITLECSQTMGHDKMYWYQQDPGMELHLIHYSYGVNSTEKGDLSSESTVSRIRTEHFPLTLESARPSHTSQYLCASTSEDRGGELFFGEGSRLTVL.

By share of the sample, this clone is medium-sized. CDR3 DNA sequence: TGTGCCAGCAGTTACTCGTTCGAGCAGTACTTC. Translated: CASSYSFEQYF. The chain uses TRBV6-2 or TRBV6-3 and TRBJ2-7, with unresolved D. Trimming stripped 0 bases from V and 6 bases from J, with 3 bases between. Looked up from germline, CDR1 is MNHEY and CDR2 is SVGEGT. The CDR3 covers 11 residues.

The chain joins TRBV15 to TRBJ1-2; D is perhaps TRBD1 (6 bases). The CDR3 has 16 amino acids. Germline CDR1 is LNHNV and CDR2 is YYDKDF (reference sequence). V was shortened by 2 bases and J by 3 bases, with 16 bases between the two germline ends. The CDR3 reads CATSRPAGGIDYGYTF. The CDR3 coding sequence is TGTGCCACCAGCAGACCTGCCGGGGGCATAGACTATGGCTACACCTTC.

The chain links TRBV27 to TRBJ2-7; D remains ambiguous. Between the trimmed V and J ends, which lost 2 bases and 0 bases, there was a span of 11 bases. Germline values: CDR1 MNHEY, CDR2 SMNVEV (reference sequence). The CDR3 totals 15 residues. The DNA for the CDR3 is TGTGCCAGCAGTTTACGTTCTGGGATCTCCTACGAGCAGTACTTC. Protein product: CASSLRSGISYEQYF.

This clone was detected many times. The CDR3 protein is CASSRTGAYEQYF. Written as DNA, the CDR3 is TGTGCCAGTAGTAGGACAGGGGCCTACGAGCAGTACTTC. V is TRBV19 and J is TRBJ2-7; TRBD1 matches 9 bases. The germline gives CDR1 LNHDA, CDR2 SQIVND (reference sequence). The J segment lost 2 bases and the V segment lost 4 bases, leaving 0 bases of the junction unmatched. The CDR3 contains 13 residues.

The V and J genes are TRBV13 and TRBJ2-1; 10 bases line up with TRBD1. V shed 4 bases and J 12 bases; nucleotides not matched to a gene: 12. In germline, CDR1 is PRHDT, CDR2 FYEKMQ (reference sequence). The CDR3 runs to 15 residues. CDR3 protein: CASSSRGTGANTQFF. The CDR3 bases are TGTGCCAGCAGCTCCAGGGGGACAGGGGCCAATACGCAGTTCTTC.

This clone appeared many times. The chain is built from TRBV27 and TRBJ2-5; D could derive from TRBD1 or TRBD2 (6 bases each). Trimming took off 6 bases at V and 6 bases at J, with 14 bases between the two ends. Germline lookup yields CDR1 MNHEY and CDR2 SMNVEV (reference sequence). The CDR3 contains 13 residues. The CDR3 here is CASRSGALQTQYF. Written as DNA, the CDR3 is TGTGCCAGCAGATCGGGGGCTTTGCAGACCCAGTACTTC.

This chain joins TRBV7-6 and TRBJ2-7; TRBD1 aligns across 7 bases. Germline V CDR1 and CDR2: SGHVS, FNYEAQ. V shed 5 bases and J 0 bases; nucleotides not matched to a gene: 7. The CDR3 loop spans 15 amino acids. CDR3 amino acids: CASSVRQGTSYEQYF. The CDR3 DNA follows: TGTGCCAGCAGCGTCAGACAGGGTACCTCCTACGAGCAGTACTTC. Full variable domain (rest looked up from reference TRBV7-6 and TRBJ2-7): GAGVSQSPRYKVTKRGQDVALRCDPISGHVSLYWYRQALGQGPEFLTYFNYEAQQDKSGLPNDRFSAERPEGSISTLTIQRTEQRDSAMYRCASSVRQGTSYEQYFGPGTRLTVT.

Worth noting for this clone: Its ends do not fully match the called genes, so a read error is possible. The chain carries TRBV28 and TRBJ1-1; TRBD1 matches 9 bases. The CDR3 extends over 15 amino acids. Per the germline V gene, CDR1 is MDHEN and CDR2 is SYDVKM. CDR3 sequence reads: CASIPRQGGSTEAFF. Here the CDR3 DNA reads TGTGCCAGCATTCCAAGACAGGGGGGGAGTACTGAGGCTTTCTTT.

This clone occurred many times. Germline is not matched at one junction end, which may reflect a read error. The chain uses TRBV7-2 and TRBJ2-1; D gene ambiguous. The length of the CDR3 is 11 residues. Germline CDR1 and CDR2: SGHTA and FQGNSA. The CDR3 sequence: CASSLTPELCF. DNA for the CDR3: TGTGCCAGCAGCTTGACCCCGGAGCTTTGTTTC. Supplemented by reference TRBV7-2 and TRBJ2-1, the full variable domain reads GAGVSQSPSNKVTEKGKDVELRCDPISGHTALYWYRQSLGQGLEFLIYFQGNSAPDKSGLPSDRFSAERTGGSVSTLTIQRTQQEDSAVYLCASSLTPELCFGPGTRLTVL.

This rearrangement joins TRBV5-1 to TRBJ1-1, with D possibly TRBD1 on 5 matching bases. Per germline, CDR1 SGHRS and CDR2 YFSETQ. The CDR3 runs 13 residues. Trimming pared 3 bases from V and 5 bases from J, leaving 11 bases between. This CDR3 reads CASSSTGSTEAFF. The CDR3 DNA follows: TGCGCCAGCAGCTCCACAGGATCGACTGAAGCTTTCTTT.

J is TRBJ2-1 and V is TRBV2; tentatively, D is TRBD2 (5 bases). Trimming removed 2 bases from V and 4 bases from J, with 18 bases in between. The CDR3 runs 17 residues. Germline CDR1 is SNHLY and CDR2 is FYNNEI. CDR3 protein: CASSEIGRGSGYNEQFF. Written as DNA, the CDR3 is TGTGCCAGCAGTGAAATTGGCCGAGGGTCTGGATACAATGAGCAGTTCTTC.

The DNA for the CDR3 is TGTGCCAGCAGTAACAGGGGTCTTCTTTCACCCCTCCACTTT. Its protein is CASSNRGLLSPLHF. This sequence joins TRBV27 and TRBJ1-6, with TRBD1 matching 7 bases. This CDR3 spans 14 amino acids. V was clipped by 5 bases and J by 9 bases; unmatched bases: 7. Germline CDR1 MNHEY, CDR2 SMNVEV (reference sequence).

There are many counts of this clone. The gene calls are TRBV5-1 and TRBJ2-7, with TRBD1 matching 8 bases. Losses at the gene ends were 2 bases for V and 1 base for J; bases not matched to a gene: 14. This CDR3 is 18 amino acids long. Germline values: CDR1 SGHRS, CDR2 YFSETQ. CDR3 sequence: CASSLPALDRGWSYEQYF. Here the CDR3 DNA reads TGCGCCAGCAGCTTACCGGCGCTAGACAGGGGATGGTCCTACGAGCAGTACTTC.

On this clone itself: The junction and the germline gene differ at one end; a read error may be behind it. The same CDR3 can be traced to other DNA sequences in this sample. The chain has TRBV28 and TRBJ1-2; 7 nucleotides align to TRBD1. The germline V gene has CDR1 MDHEN and CDR2 SYDVKM. This CDR3 is 12 amino acids long. CDR3 nucleotide sequence: TGTGCCAGCAGAGAACAGGGGAAGGGATACACATTC. Its translation: CASREQGKGYTF.

This clone was detected only a few times. Compared with germline, one end of the junction differs, possibly owing to a read error. The rearrangement uses TRBV28 and TRBJ1-1; TRBD1 matches at 9 bases. Germline assignment: CDR1 MDHEN and CDR2 SYDVKM. CDR3 size: 15 residues. As DNA, the CDR3 is TGTGCCAGCCCCTCTGGACAGGGGATGAAAACTGGAGCTTTCTTT. Its translation is CASPSGQGMKTGAFF.

This clone was found many times. The genes are TRBV10-1 and TRBJ2-2; the D is unclear. Germline V lookup: CDR1 WNHNN, CDR2 SYGVQD (reference sequence). Between the trimmed V and J ends, which lost 2 bases and 7 bases, there was a span of 11 bases. The CDR3 runs 14 residues. Here the CDR3 DNA reads TGCGCCAGCAGTGAGAGAAGGAGCAACGGGGAGCTGTTTTTT. This gives the protein CASSERRSNGELFF.

By share of the sample, this clone is medium-sized (0.01 to 0.1%). V and J are TRBV7-2 and TRBJ2-7; TRBD2 matches at 9 bases. Germline lookup yields CDR1 SGHTA and CDR2 FQGNSA. The junction had 5 bases not matched to a gene; V was cut back by 5 bases and J by 3 bases. The CDR3 is made up of 14 amino acids. As DNA, the CDR3 is TGTGCCAGCAGCCCCCGAGCGGGAGGCTACGAGCAGTACTTC. Its protein product is CASSPRAGGYEQYF.